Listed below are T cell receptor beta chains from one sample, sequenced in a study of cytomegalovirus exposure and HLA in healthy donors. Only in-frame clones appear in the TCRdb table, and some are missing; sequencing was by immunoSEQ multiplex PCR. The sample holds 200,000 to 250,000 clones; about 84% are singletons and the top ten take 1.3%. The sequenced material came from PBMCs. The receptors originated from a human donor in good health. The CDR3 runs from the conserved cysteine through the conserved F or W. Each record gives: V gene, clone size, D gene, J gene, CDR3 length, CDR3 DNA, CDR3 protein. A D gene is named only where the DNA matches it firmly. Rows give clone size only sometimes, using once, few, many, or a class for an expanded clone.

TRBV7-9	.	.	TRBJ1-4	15	TGTGCCAGCAGCGCCACGACAGGAGACGGTGAAAAACTGTTTTTT	CASSATTGDGEKLFF
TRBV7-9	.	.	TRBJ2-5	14	TGTGCCAGCACCTCACCGGGGTGGGGAGAGACCCAGTACTTC	CASTSPGWGETQYF
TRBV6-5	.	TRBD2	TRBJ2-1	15	TGTGCCAGCAGTTACTTGAGCGGGAGGGCCGGGGAGCAGTTCTTC	CASSYLSGRAGEQFF
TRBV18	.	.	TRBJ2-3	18	TGTGCCAGCTCACTATTTCTTAAGGGAGAGCCACGCACAGATACGCAGTATTTT	CASSLFLKGEPRTDTQYF
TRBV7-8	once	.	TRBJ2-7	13	TGTGCCAGCAGTCCCACAGTGACCTACGAGCAGTACTTC	CASSPTVTYEQYF
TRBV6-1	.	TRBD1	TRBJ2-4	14	TGTGCCAGCAGATCCGGGACAGTCTTTAGCATTCAGTACTTC	CASRSGTVFSIQYF
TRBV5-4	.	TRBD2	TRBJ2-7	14	TGTGCCAGCAGCGTGGGACTAGCGGGAAACGAGCAGTACTTC	CASSVGLAGNEQYF
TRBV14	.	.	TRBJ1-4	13	TGTGCCAGCAGCCGCGCAACTAATGAAAAACTGTTTTTT	CASSRATNEKLFF
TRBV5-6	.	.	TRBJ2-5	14	TGTGCCAGCAGCGGGGGAGGGGGGCCAGAGACCCAGTACTTC	CASSGGGGPETQYF
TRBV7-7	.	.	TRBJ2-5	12	TGTGCTAGCAGCCCTCTCCAAGAGACCCAGTACTTC	CASSPLQETQYF
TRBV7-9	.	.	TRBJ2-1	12	TGTGCCAGCAGCTTAGCATCGAATGAGCAGTTCTTC	CASSLASNEQFF
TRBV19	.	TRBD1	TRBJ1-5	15	TGTGCCAGTAGTCCCGAGGGGACAGGGACTCAGCCCCAGCATTTT	CASSPEGTGTQPQHF
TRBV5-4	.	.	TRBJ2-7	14	TGTGCCAGCAGCCTTCAGACAGTCTCCTACGAGCAGTACTTC	CASSLQTVSYEQYF
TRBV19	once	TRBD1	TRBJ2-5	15	TGTGCCAGTAAGGTCACCGGGGCAGGGGGAGAGACCCAGTACTTC	CASKVTGAGGETQYF
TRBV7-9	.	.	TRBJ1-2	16	TGTGCCAGCAGCTTAAGGATGAACAGGGCCAACTATGGCTACACCTTC	CASSLRMNRANYGYTF
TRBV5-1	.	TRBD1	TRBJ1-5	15	TGCGCCAGCAGCTTGGGGCCAGGGGGAAATCAGCCCCAGCATTTT	CASSLGPGGNQPQHF